There are many counts of the clone carrying this T cell receptor (beta chain). What it binds is unknown. Trimming cost V 5 bases and J 5 bases; bases outside gene matches: 7. This CDR3 region has 13 residues. Germline loops: CDR1 DFQATT, CDR2 SNEGSKA (reference sequence). These data belong to a study of early T cells in non-severe SARS-CoV-2 infection. Study-wide background: Investigators sequenced bulk RNA drawn from unsorted whole blood, and chains remained unpaired.

Whole-study findings and limits: VDJdb-based annotation leaned toward anti-spike CD8 responses and missed private and CD4 specificities.

Individual cDNA molecules each received unique molecular identifiers attached to them. In TCRdb, the 5' RACE reads were re-called with MiXCR into one record per CDR3 protein. Here the sample spans more than 70,000 distinct CDR3 sequences, roughly 15% being singletons. Material for sequencing was whole blood. V and J are TRBV20-1 and TRBJ2-7, with TRBD1 matching over 9 bases. This clonotype was sampled from an adult who was a healthcare worker with PCR-confirmed SARS-CoV-2 infection or an uninfected control (not recorded which). In DNA form, the CDR3 reads TGCAGTGCTTCCGGGACAGGGAGTCACGAGCAGTACTTC. Translating gives CSASGTGSHEQYF.